Listed below are T cell receptor beta chains from one sample, sequenced in a study of regulatory T cells in long-lasting Graves disease. TCRdb re-derived calls from the multiplex PCR reads in MiXCR, one entry per CDR3 protein. The sample has a few hundred thousand distinct CDR3 sequences; roughly a quarter are singletons. The sample consisted of peripheral blood mononuclear cells (PBMCs), taken when the disease was refractory, from a patient treated with antithyroid drugs. The receptors here all came from a female donor with Graves disease. Each CDR3 is given with its conserved first and last residue.

J: TRBJ2-7
V: TRBV5-1
CDR3: CASSWGLHSTYEQYF

J: TRBJ1-4
V: TRBV29-1
CDR3: CSVQSGEKLFF

J: TRBJ2-4
V: TRBV12-3/TRBV12-4
CDR3: CASSLDSMPSGIAKNIQYF

J: TRBJ1-2
V: TRBV6-1
CDR3: CASSDPGLYGYTF

J: TRBJ2-7
V: TRBV7-6
CDR3: CASSLKGQGSSYEQYF

J: TRBJ2-2
V: TRBV6-1
CDR3: CASSTTSGAIISGELFF

J: TRBJ2-7
V: TRBV28
CDR3: CASRTGTGSGDEQYF

J: TRBJ2-5
V: TRBV20-1
CDR3: CSPRSSGRAGETQYF

J: TRBJ2-5
V: TRBV2
CDR3: CASSAASGIGSETQYF

J: TRBJ2-7
V: TRBV5-4
CDR3: CASSKTGSDEQYF

J: TRBJ2-5
V: TRBV24-1
CDR3: CATSDFQETQYF

J: TRBJ2-7
V: TRBV7-9
CDR3: CASSLASDLYEQYF

J: TRBJ2-4
V: TRBV11-1
CDR3: CASSLLGRGVKNIQYF

J: TRBJ2-5
V: TRBV27
CDR3: CASSLRTSGRIATQYF

J: TRBJ1-2
V: TRBV2
CDR3: CASSEAPRVGYTF